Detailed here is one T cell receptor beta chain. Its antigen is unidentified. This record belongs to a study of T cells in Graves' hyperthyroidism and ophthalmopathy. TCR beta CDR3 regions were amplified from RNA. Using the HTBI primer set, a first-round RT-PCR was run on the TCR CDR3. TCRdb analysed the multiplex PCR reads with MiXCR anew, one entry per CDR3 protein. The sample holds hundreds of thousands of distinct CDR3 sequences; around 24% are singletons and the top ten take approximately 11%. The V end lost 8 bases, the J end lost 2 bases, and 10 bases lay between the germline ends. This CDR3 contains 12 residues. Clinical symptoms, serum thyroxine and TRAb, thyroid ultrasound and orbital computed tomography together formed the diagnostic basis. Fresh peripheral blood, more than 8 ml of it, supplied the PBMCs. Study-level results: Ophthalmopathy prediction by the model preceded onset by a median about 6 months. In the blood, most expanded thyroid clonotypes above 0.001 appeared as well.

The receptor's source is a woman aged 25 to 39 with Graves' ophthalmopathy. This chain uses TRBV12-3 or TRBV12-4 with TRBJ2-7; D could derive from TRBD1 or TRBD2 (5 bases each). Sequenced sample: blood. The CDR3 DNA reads TGTGCCAGCGGGACGGTGGCCTACGAGCAGTACTTC. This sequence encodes CASGTVAYEQYF.